The present T cell receptor (beta chain) was sequenced within a study of blood T cell repertoires in COVID-19. As for the study in general: The cDNA or gDNA used as material had been derived from T cells, B-cell-depleted T cells, or PBMCs.

TCRdb's copy holds only in-frame clones and misses some; the assay was immunoSEQ multiplex PCR. The table records about 75,000 clones, approximately 88% of them present only once. The junction had 7 bases not matched to a gene; V was cut back by 4 bases and J by 8 bases. Germline V gene data show CDR1 as KGHDR and CDR2 as SFDVKD. CDR3 size: 14 residues. This chain connects TRBV24-1 to TRBJ2-3; 8 bases align to TRBD1. This clonotype was obtained from a woman between 45 and 65 years old with acute or convalescent COVID-19. Sequencing was carried out using peripheral blood. The CDR3 is CATSDRRGQGTQYF. The CDR3 nucleotides read TGTGCCACCAGTGACCGCAGGGGGCAAGGTACGCAGTATTTT.